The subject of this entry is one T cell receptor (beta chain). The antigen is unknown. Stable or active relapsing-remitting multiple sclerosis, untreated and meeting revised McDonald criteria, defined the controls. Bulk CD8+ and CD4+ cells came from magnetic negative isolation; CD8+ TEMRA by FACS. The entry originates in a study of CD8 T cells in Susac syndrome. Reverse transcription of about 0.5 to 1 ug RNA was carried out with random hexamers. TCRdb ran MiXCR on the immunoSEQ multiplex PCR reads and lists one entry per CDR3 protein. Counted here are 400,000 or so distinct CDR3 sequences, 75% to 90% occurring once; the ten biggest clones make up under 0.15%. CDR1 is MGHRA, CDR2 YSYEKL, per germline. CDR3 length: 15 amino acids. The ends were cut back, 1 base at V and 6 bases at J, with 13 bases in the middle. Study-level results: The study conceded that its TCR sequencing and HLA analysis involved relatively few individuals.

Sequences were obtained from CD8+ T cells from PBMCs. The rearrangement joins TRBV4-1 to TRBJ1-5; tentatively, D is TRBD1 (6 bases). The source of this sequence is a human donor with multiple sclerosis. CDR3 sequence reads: CASSQVSGAGQPQHF. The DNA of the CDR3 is TGCGCCAGCAGCCAAGTCTCGGGGGCCGGTCAGCCCCAGCATTTT.